A selection of T cell receptor beta chains follows, all from one sample in a study of early stage breast cancer tumors. Sequencing was performed with immunoSEQ multiplex PCR; in TCRdb, only in-frame clones are kept and a portion is missing. The top ten clones hold 10% to 15% of a sample with about 9,600 clones, almost 65% of them seen once. The sample taken for sequencing was breast tumor tissue. The origin of the receptors is a person between 60 and 70 years old with breast cancer. Both conserved end residues are part of each CDR3. Fields, in order: V gene, J gene, clone size, D gene, CDR3 DNA, CDR3 protein. D genes are given only for firm matches. Clone size is shown for a subset of rows, as once, few, many or a class of expanded clone.

V: TRBV6-5; J: TRBJ1-5; size: -; D: -; DNA: TGTGCCAGCAGACAAGGAGGTCAGCCCCAGCATTTT; CDR3: CASRQGGQPQHF
V: TRBV7-9; J: TRBJ2-7; size: -; D: -; DNA: TGTGCCAGCAGCTCGGGCGCAACCCCCTACGAGCAGTACTTC; CDR3: CASSSGATPYEQYF
V: TRBV6-1; J: TRBJ2-7; size: -; D: TRBD2; DNA: TGTGCCAGCACCCCTAGCGGGAGCCCCTACGAGCAGTACTTC; CDR3: CASTPSGSPYEQYF
V: TRBV6-6; J: TRBJ1-5; size: -; D: -; DNA: TGTGCCAGCAGTTACCAACAGGGTTGGGGTCAGCCCCAGCATTTT; CDR3: CASSYQQGWGQPQHF
V: TRBV19; J: TRBJ2-1; size: -; D: TRBD2; DNA: TGTGCCAGTAGTAGCCGGGGCGGCGGGGGGAAGGGGAATGAGCAGTTCTTC; CDR3: CASSSRGGGGKGNEQFF
V: TRBV7-9; J: TRBJ1-2; size: few; D: -; DNA: TGTGCCAGCAGCTTCGGAACAGACGACGGCTACACCTTC; CDR3: CASSFGTDDGYTF
V: TRBV11-1; J: TRBJ2-3; size: -; D: -; DNA: TGTGCCAGCAGCTGGGGCGGCGAGAGCACAGATACGCAGTATTTT; CDR3: CASSWGGESTDTQYF
V: TRBV30; J: TRBJ1-4; size: -; D: -; DNA: TGTGCCTGGAGTGTCCCGGGGAATGAAAAACTGTTTTTT; CDR3: CAWSVPGNEKLFF
V: TRBV5-8; J: TRBJ2-7; size: -; D: TRBD1; DNA: TGTGCCAGCAGCTACAGGGGACAGGACCTTACGCAGTACTTC; CDR3: CASSYRGQDLTQYF
V: TRBV11-2; J: TRBJ2-7; size: medium-sized; D: -; DNA: TGTGCCAGCAGCCGGGGAGGCATGTCCTACGAGCAGTACTTC; CDR3: CASSRGGMSYEQYF
V: TRBV6-1; J: TRBJ2-7; size: -; D: -; DNA: TGTGCCAGCAGCAGAGCGGGCCTCTCCTACGAGCAGTACTTC; CDR3: CASSRAGLSYEQYF
V: TRBV6-4; J: TRBJ1-6; size: -; D: -; DNA: TGTGCCAGCAGTGAAACGGGACTCGGCCATTCACCCCTCCACTTT; CDR3: CASSETGLGHSPLHF
V: TRBV27; J: TRBJ2-7; size: -; D: -; DNA: TGTGCCAGGGCAGCGGAGCGCCCCTACGAGCAGTACTTC; CDR3: CARAAERPYEQYF
V: TRBV25-1; J: TRBJ1-1; size: few; D: -; DNA: TGTGCCAGCAGCCTTACGGGGGTGGGCTCTGAAGCTTTCTTT; CDR3: CASSLTGVGSEAFF
V: TRBV28; J: TRBJ2-7; size: -; D: -; DNA: TGTGCCAGCGAGGGGGTAAGCAGGTACGAGCAGTACTTC; CDR3: CASEGVSRYEQYF
V: TRBV20-1; J: TRBJ1-1; size: -; D: -; DNA: TGCAGTGCTAGACACCACACTGAAGCTTTCTTT; CDR3: CSARHHTEAFF
V: TRBV7-9; J: TRBJ2-5; size: few; D: -; DNA: TGTGCCAGCAGCTTGATACGGCAGAGCCTCTCAGAGACCCAGTACTTC; CDR3: CASSLIRQSLSETQYF
V: TRBV10-3; J: TRBJ1-4; size: -; D: -; DNA: TGTGCCATCAGTGATAGGGGGATCATTAATGAAAAACTGTTTTTT; CDR3: CAISDRGIINEKLFF
V: TRBV5-1; J: TRBJ2-1; size: -; D: -; DNA: TGCGCCAGCAGCTTATTGGACAAAGCCTACAATGAGCAGTTCTTC; CDR3: CASSLLDKAYNEQFF
V: TRBV5-1; J: TRBJ2-1; size: -; D: TRBD2; DNA: TGCGCCAGCAGCTTCCCCAAACTAGCGGGGGGCCATACCGAATTCTACAATGAGCAGTTCTTC; CDR3: CASSFPKLAGGHTEFYNEQFF
V: TRBV7-2; J: TRBJ2-3; size: -; D: -; DNA: TGTGCCAGCAGCCCTAAATCAGATACGCAGTATTTT; CDR3: CASSPKSDTQYF
V: TRBV5-1; J: TRBJ1-5; size: once; D: -; DNA: TGCGCCAGCAGCTTGGGAACGGGCAATCAGCCCCAGCATTTT; CDR3: CASSLGTGNQPQHF
V: TRBV28; J: TRBJ1-1; size: few; D: -; DNA: TGTGCCAGCAGGGACCCGGAGAAGAAAGCTTTCTTT; CDR3: CASRDPEKKAFF
V: TRBV2; J: TRBJ2-5; size: -; D: TRBD1; DNA: TGTGCCAGCAGGGGAAGACAGGGAGAGACCCAGTACTTC; CDR3: CASRGRQGETQYF
V: TRBV19; J: TRBJ2-1; size: once; D: TRBD1; DNA: TGTGCCACTACCGGGACAGGCAATTACAATGAGCAGTTCTTC; CDR3: CATTGTGNYNEQFF
V: TRBV5-5; J: TRBJ2-5; size: -; D: -; DNA: TGTGCCAGCAGCTTGGGGGTTTTAGGGGGGGCCGGGGAGACCCAGTACTTC; CDR3: CASSLGVLGGAGETQYF
V: TRBV7-8; J: TRBJ2-5; size: -; D: -; DNA: TGTGCCAGCAGCTCCTCGGGTAGAGAGACCCAGTACTTC; CDR3: CASSSSGRETQYF
V: TRBV5-3; J: TRBJ2-5; size: -; D: -; DNA: TGTGCCGGATGGGGGCGGCAAGAGACCCAGTACTTC; CDR3: CAGWGRQETQYF
V: TRBV6-1; J: TRBJ2-1; size: -; D: -; DNA: TGTGCCAGCAGTGAACTAGAACGGTACAATGAGCAGTTCTTC; CDR3: CASSELERYNEQFF
V: TRBV14; J: TRBJ2-2; size: -; D: -; DNA: TGTGCCAGCAGCCGCCATCTCCCGGCCGCCTCCGGGGAGCTGTTTTTT; CDR3: CASSRHLPAASGELFF
V: TRBV7-8; J: TRBJ2-7; size: -; D: -; DNA: TGTGCCAGCAGCTTTGAGACAGGAGTTACCTACGAGCAGTACTTC; CDR3: CASSFETGVTYEQYF
V: TRBV7-2; J: TRBJ2-5; size: -; D: TRBD2; DNA: TGTGCCAGCAGCTCCCGGACTAGCGGGATGGGGGCGGGGCGGGAGACCCAGTACTTC; CDR3: CASSSRTSGMGAGRETQYF
V: TRBV25-1; J: TRBJ2-7; size: -; D: TRBD2; DNA: TGTGCCAGCAGTCTTAGCGGGAGTAGGAACGAGCAGTACTTC; CDR3: CASSLSGSRNEQYF
V: TRBV7-9; J: TRBJ2-3; size: -; D: -; DNA: TGTGCCAGCAGCGGGAGCGGATCGAGCACAGATACGCAGTATTTT; CDR3: CASSGSGSSTDTQYF
V: TRBV2; J: TRBJ1-2; size: -; D: TRBD1; DNA: TGTGCCAGCAGTAAACAGGGGGCTTACTATGGCTACACCTTC; CDR3: CASSKQGAYYGYTF
V: TRBV11-2; J: TRBJ2-7; size: -; D: TRBD1; DNA: TGTGCCAGCAGCTTAGACGGGACAGGGTTCACCTACGAGCAGTACTTC; CDR3: CASSLDGTGFTYEQYF
V: TRBV7-8; J: TRBJ2-7; size: few; D: TRBD1; DNA: TGTGCCAGCATCCCGGGGGTCGGGACAGGGTCTTACGAGCAGTACTTC; CDR3: CASIPGVGTGSYEQYF
V: TRBV20-1; J: TRBJ2-5; size: -; D: -; DNA: TGCAGTGCACAGCACCAAGAGACCCAGTACTTC; CDR3: CSAQHQETQYF
V: TRBV4-2; J: TRBJ1-1; size: -; D: TRBD1; DNA: TGTGCCAGCAGCCCCGGACAGGGGGCGAACACTGAAGCTTTCTTT; CDR3: CASSPGQGANTEAFF
V: TRBV11-2; J: TRBJ1-2; size: large; D: -; DNA: TGTGCCAGCAGCTTCGCGGGAGGGAGGCATGGCTACACCTTC; CDR3: CASSFAGGRHGYTF
V: TRBV6-1; J: TRBJ1-4; size: -; D: TRBD1; DNA: TGTGCCAGCAGTCTAGGGACAGGGGCTGAAAAACTGTTTTTT; CDR3: CASSLGTGAEKLFF
V: TRBV4-1; J: TRBJ1-1; size: few; D: TRBD1; DNA: TGCGCCAGCAGCCAAGATCGGACAGGGGCGAGGTCGGGGAACACTGAAGCTTTCTTT; CDR3: CASSQDRTGARSGNTEAFF
V: TRBV11-1; J: TRBJ2-5; size: -; D: -; DNA: TGTGCCAGCAGCCCGAAGACGACAGGGTGGAGGGGAGAGACCCAGTACTTC; CDR3: CASSPKTTGWRGETQYF
V: TRBV5-1; J: TRBJ2-3; size: -; D: TRBD2; DNA: TGCGCCAGCAGCGGGGAGAGGGCGTCGGGGGGTTTCACAGATACGCAGTATTTT; CDR3: CASSGERASGGFTDTQYF
V: TRBV6-4; J: TRBJ1-2; size: -; D: TRBD1; DNA: TGTGCCAGCAGTCCCAGGGACAGGGGTACCTTTAACTATGGCTACACCTTC; CDR3: CASSPRDRGTFNYGYTF
V: TRBV10-1; J: TRBJ2-7; size: few; D: -; DNA: TGCGCCAGCAGGAACGACAAGGGGCGCGACAGGGAGGAGTACTTC; CDR3: CASRNDKGRDREEYF
V: TRBV6-4; J: TRBJ2-2; size: -; D: -; DNA: TGTGCCAGCAGTGAGAACGGGGGCGCCGGGGAGCTGTTTTTT; CDR3: CASSENGGAGELFF
V: TRBV6-5; J: TRBJ2-7; size: once; D: -; DNA: TGTGCCAGCAGTTCGGGCTCGAGCGGCCGCTACGAGCAGTACTTC; CDR3: CASSSGSSGRYEQYF
V: TRBV28; J: TRBJ2-7; size: -; D: -; DNA: TGTGCCAGCAGTTTGACAGCCTACAATAGGATCTACGAGCAGTACTTC; CDR3: CASSLTAYNRIYEQYF
V: TRBV11-2; J: TRBJ2-4; size: -; D: -; DNA: TGTGCCAGCAGCTTAGTGGGACTAGCCAAAAACATTCAGTACTTC; CDR3: CASSLVGLAKNIQYF
V: TRBV6-1; J: TRBJ2-6; size: -; D: -; DNA: TGTGCCAGCAGTGAAACAAGGGCTGGGGCCAACGTCCTGACTTTC; CDR3: CASSETRAGANVLTF
V: TRBV19; J: TRBJ1-5; size: -; D: TRBD1; DNA: TGTGCCGTAAGCACAGGGGACAGCAATCAGCCCCAGCATTTT; CDR3: CAVSTGDSNQPQHF
V: TRBV2; J: TRBJ1-2; size: -; D: -; DNA: TGTGCCAGCGTCATAGCGCGCCATGGCTACACCTTC; CDR3: CASVIARHGYTF
V: TRBV2; J: TRBJ2-7; size: -; D: -; DNA: TGTGCCAGTACTTTCGAGCAGTACTTC; CDR3: CASTFEQYF
V: TRBV2; J: TRBJ1-2; size: -; D: -; DNA: TGTGCCAGCAGTGTAGGGAAACCCTATGGCTACACCTTC; CDR3: CASSVGKPYGYTF